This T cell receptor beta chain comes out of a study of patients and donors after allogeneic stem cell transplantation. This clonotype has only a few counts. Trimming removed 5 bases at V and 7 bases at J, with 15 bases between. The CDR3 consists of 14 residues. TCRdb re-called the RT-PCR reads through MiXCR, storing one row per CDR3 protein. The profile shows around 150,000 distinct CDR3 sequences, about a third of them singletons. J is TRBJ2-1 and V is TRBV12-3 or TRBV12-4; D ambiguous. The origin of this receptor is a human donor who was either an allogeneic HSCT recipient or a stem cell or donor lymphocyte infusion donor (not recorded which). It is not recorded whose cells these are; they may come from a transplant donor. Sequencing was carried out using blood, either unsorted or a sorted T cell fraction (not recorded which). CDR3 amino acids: CASSLTPLRNEQFF. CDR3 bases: TGTGCCAGCAGTCTCACTCCTCTCCGTAATGAGCAGTTCTTC.